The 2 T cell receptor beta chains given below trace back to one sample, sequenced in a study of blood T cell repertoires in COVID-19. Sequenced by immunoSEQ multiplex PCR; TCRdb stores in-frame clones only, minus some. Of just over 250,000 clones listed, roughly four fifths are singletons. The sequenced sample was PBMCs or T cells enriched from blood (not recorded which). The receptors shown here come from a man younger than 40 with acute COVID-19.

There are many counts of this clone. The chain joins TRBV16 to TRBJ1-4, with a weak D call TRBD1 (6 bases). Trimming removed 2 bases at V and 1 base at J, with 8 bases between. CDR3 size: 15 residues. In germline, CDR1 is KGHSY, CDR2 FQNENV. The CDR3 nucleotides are TGTGCCAGCAGCCAAAAGGGGGTAACTAATGAAAAACTGTTTTTT. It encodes CASSQKGVTNEKLFF.

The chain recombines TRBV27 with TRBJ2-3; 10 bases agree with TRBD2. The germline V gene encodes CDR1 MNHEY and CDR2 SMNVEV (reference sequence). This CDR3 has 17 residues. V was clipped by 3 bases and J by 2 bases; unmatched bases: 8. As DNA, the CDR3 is TGTGCCAGCAGTTTTTGGAAAGCGGGAGGGTACACAGATACGCAGTATTTT. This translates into CASSFWKAGGYTDTQYF.